The 17 T cell receptor beta chains listed next were all sequenced from one sample in a study of CDR3 diversity in severe acne (dated by TCRdb to the late 2010s). Library preparation used PCR. For sequencing, an Illumina HiSeq 2000 was employed. TCRdb handled the public reads itself, with Q25 trimming in fastp and clone calling in MiXCR, and kept productive beta chains. Rows are combined by CDR3 protein, so each entry shows the most common genes and DNA. The sample profile shows around 100,000 distinct CDR3 sequences; roughly half of them were found once. The top ten hold 9.5% to 15% of the sample. The specimen was blood. The receptor set was obtained from a male donor with acne.

Comments on this clonotype: A clone one base away is much larger, so this may be a read error. This rearrangement joins TRBV6-5 to TRBJ1-1, with unresolved D. CDR1 and CDR2 from the germline V gene are MNHEY and SVGAGI. Trimming left V 5 bases short and J 0 bases short, with 7 bases between. The length of the CDR3 is 13 residues. In DNA, the CDR3 is TGTGCCAGCAGTCACGACGTGAACACTGAAGCTTTCTTT. This codes for CASSHDVNTEAFF.

For this clonotype: Just one base apart from a much larger clone, this may be a read error. The J gene is TRBJ2-1, the V gene TRBV4-1, with D maybe TRBD1 (6 bases). V was clipped by 1 base and J by 7 bases, with 17 bases between them. CDR3 length equals 16 residues. Germline values: CDR1 MGHRA, CDR2 YSYEKL. The CDR3: CASSQGMAGVLNEQFF. The CDR3 DNA follows: TGCGCCAGCAGCCAAGGGATGGCAGGGGTTTTGAATGAGCAGTTCTTC.

At least ten counts were recorded for this clonotype. The chain recombines TRBV2 with TRBJ1-1, with D unresolved. V shed 4 bases and J shed 0 bases, with 9 bases lying between them. This CDR3 has 14 residues. Germline CDR1 reads SNHLY; CDR2 reads FYNNEI. CDR3 coding DNA: TGTGCCAGCAGTGTCCGGACCATGAACACTGAAGCTTTCTTT. Translating it yields CASSVRTMNTEAFF. Based on the CDR3 plus reference TRBV2 and TRBJ1-1, the full variable domain is EPEVTQTPSHQVTQMGQEVILRCVPISNHLYFYWYRQILGQKVEFLVSFYNNEISEKSEIFDDQFSVERPDGSNFTLKIRSTKLEDSAMYFCASSVRTMNTEAFFGQGTRLTVV.

This clonotype was recorded at least ten times. The chain carries TRBV7-8 and TRBJ2-1; the D is unclear. CDR3 size: 18 residues. CDR1 and CDR2 from the germline V gene are SGHVS and FQNEAQ. Trimming took 4 bases from V and 4 from J, leaving 23 bases between them. The CDR3 DNA reads TGTGCCAGCAGCTCAACAATTTTAGTACCCAATCCTTACAATGAGCAGTTCTTC. Translating gives CASSSTILVPNPYNEQFF.

As to this clonotype: Being one base from a much bigger clone, this may be a read error. The gene calls are TRBV20-1 and TRBJ2-2; tentatively, D is TRBD2 (5 bases). CDR1 and CDR2 (germline): DFQATT, SNEGSKA (reference sequence). The CDR3 sequence is 13 residues long. CDR3 protein: CSARSPNTGELSF. CDR3 bases: TGCAGTGCTAGATCCCCGAACACCGGGGAGCTGTCTTTT.

Points on this clonotype: A much larger clone lies a single base off, so this may be a read error. The chain recombines TRBV4-1 with TRBJ2-7; D is possibly TRBD2 (5 bases). V was shortened by 2 bases and J by 7 bases, with 18 bases between the two germline ends. This CDR3 spans 15 amino acids. The germline CDR1 and CDR2 sequences are MGHRA and YSYEKL. The CDR3 DNA reads TGCGCCAGCAGCCAAATACTAGTGGGAGAGCGGGAGCAGTACTTC. Amino acids: CASSQILVGEREQYF.

This chain connects TRBV20-1 to TRBJ2-5; tentative D call: TRBD1 (6 bases). CDR3 size: 13 residues. Per the germline V gene, CDR1 is DFQATT and CDR2 is SNEGSKA (reference sequence). Deletions cut 3 bases from V and 4 bases from J, with 12 bases between. The CDR3 spells CSARSAGAETQYF. The CDR3 DNA is TGCAGTGCTAGGAGTGCAGGGGCAGAGACCCAGTACTTC.

CDR3 protein: CSAPDPGKRTTYEQYF. The CDR3 bases are TGCAGTGCACCAGACCCTGGTAAGCGGACCACCTACGAGCAGTACTTC. V and J are TRBV20-1 and TRBJ2-7, with D possibly matching TRBD2 (5 bases). Trimming removed 6 bases at V and 2 bases at J, with 23 bases between. The germline CDR1 and CDR2 sequences are DFQATT and SNEGSKA (reference sequence). The CDR3 contains 16 residues.

This clonotype was found many times. The genes are TRBV7-2 and TRBJ2-1; perhaps D is TRBD1 or TRBD2 (6 bases each). Germline CDR1 reads SGHTA; CDR2 reads FQGNSA. Trimming pared 5 bases from V and 7 bases from J, leaving 18 bases between. This CDR3 is built from 15 residues. CDR3 DNA: TGTGCCAGCAGCCCGTCCGGGGGCGCGACGAATGAGCAGTTCTTC. This gives the protein CASSPSGGATNEQFF.

The J gene is TRBJ2-2, the V gene TRBV9; perhaps TRBD1 as D (5 bases). The CDR3 totals 14 residues. Germline values: CDR1 SGDLS, CDR2 YYNGEE. The V end lost 3 bases, the J end lost 2 bases, and 8 bases lay between the germline ends. CDR3 nucleotides: TGTGCCAGCAGCGCCCAGGGCAACACCGGGGAGCTGTTTTTT. Encoded protein: CASSAQGNTGELFF. The full variable domain, completed using reference TRBV9 and TRBJ2-2, is DSGVTQTPKHLITATGQRVTLRCSPRSGDLSVYWYQQSLDQGLQFLIQYYNGEERAKGNILERFSAQQFPDLHSELNLSSLELGDSALYFCASSAQGNTGELFFGEGSRLTVL.

This clonotype was observed once. The chain recombines TRBV20-1 with TRBJ1-2; D is perhaps TRBD1 (5 bases). The germline gives CDR1 DFQATT, CDR2 SNEGSKA (reference sequence). The CDR3 is 15 amino acids. V was shortened by 3 bases and J by 0 bases, with 14 bases between the two germline ends. The CDR3 bases are TGCAGTGCTAGTTTCTCCGACAGAGCTAACTATGGCTACACCTTC. Amino acids: CSASFSDRANYGYTF.

Concerning this clonotype: A clone one base away is much larger, so this may be a read error. This chain uses TRBV6-5 with TRBJ2-5; TRBD1 or TRBD2 may be the D gene (6 bases each). The CDR3 extends over 16 amino acids. V lost 4 bases and J 5 bases, leaving 20 bases between the germline ends. Germline V gives CDR1 MNHEY, CDR2 SVGAGI. In nucleotides, the CDR3 is TGTGCCAGCAGTTCGAACGGGGGCGGTGTGAGGGAGACCCAGTACTTC. This gives the protein CASSSNGGGVRETQYF.

The rearrangement joins TRBV7-6 to TRBJ1-1; D remains unclear. Germline V gene data show CDR1 as SGHVS and CDR2 as FNYEAQ. V lost 1 base, J lost 1 base, and 13 bases lay in between. The CDR3 is 16 amino acids. The CDR3 spells CASSLGVGFGNTEAFF. The CDR3 bases are TGTGCCAGCAGCTTAGGAGTAGGGTTTGGGAACACTGAAGCTTTCTTT.

J is TRBJ1-2 and V is TRBV4-1; 11 bases are shared with TRBD1. The CDR3 is 14 amino acids. Germline CDR1 and CDR2: MGHRA and YSYEKL. V lost 2 bases to trimming and J lost 6 bases; unmatched junction nucleotides: 2. This CDR3 reads CASSQRTGGNGYTF. The CDR3 region has the DNA TGCGCCAGCAGCCAACGGACAGGGGGCAATGGCTACACCTTC.

The rearrangement links TRBV29-1 to TRBJ1-2; no firm D call. Germline V gene data show CDR1 as SQVTM and CDR2 as ANQGSEA. The CDR3 is 11 residues long. V lost 4 bases and J 8 bases, leaving 11 bases between the germline ends. The CDR3 protein is CSVGITAGYTF. CDR3 nucleotide sequence: TGCAGCGTTGGCATTACAGCGGGCTACACCTTC.

About this clonotype: A junction end diverges from the germline sequence, so it may reflect a read error. CDR3 nucleotide sequence: TGTCCCAGGGGACAGGGTGGTTGGGAGCTGTTTTTT. Protein sequence: CPRGQGGWELFF. The rearrangement uses TRBV6-1 and TRBJ2-2, with 9 positions matching TRBD1. The CDR3 loop spans 12 amino acids. Germline V gene lookup returns CDR1 MNHNS and CDR2 SASEGT.

The CDR3 loop is CASNSGRRDNEQFF. DNA of the CDR3: TGTGCCAGTAACAGCGGGAGAAGGGACAATGAGCAGTTCTTC. V is TRBV19 and J is TRBJ2-1; 8 bases are a match to TRBD2. The V segment lost 7 bases and the J segment 5 bases; nucleotides outside the gene matches: 7. Germline CDR1 and CDR2: LNHDA and SQIVND (reference sequence). The CDR3 is made up of 14 amino acids.